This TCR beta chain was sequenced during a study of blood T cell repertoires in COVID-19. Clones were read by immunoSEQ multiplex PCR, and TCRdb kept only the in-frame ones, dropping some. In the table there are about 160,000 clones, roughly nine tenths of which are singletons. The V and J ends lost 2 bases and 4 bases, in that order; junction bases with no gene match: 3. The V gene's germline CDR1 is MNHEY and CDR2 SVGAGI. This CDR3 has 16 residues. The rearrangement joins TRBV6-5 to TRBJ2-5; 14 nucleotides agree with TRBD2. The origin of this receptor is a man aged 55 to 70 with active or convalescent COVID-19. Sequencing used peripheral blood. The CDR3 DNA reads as TGTGCCAGCAGTTACGGACTAGCGGGAGGAGGAGAGACCCAGTACTTC. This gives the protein CASSYGLAGGGETQYF.